This T cell receptor (beta chain) is from a study of blood T cells in healthy people across ages. This clonotype has only a few counts. With a J-beta primer mix and a sample-barcoded 5' primer, a second PCR ran about 6 to 11 cycles. TCRdb recomputed calls from the 5' RACE reads with MiXCR, one row per CDR3 protein. The sample contains some 1,800,000 distinct CDR3 sequences, roughly two fifths of which appear only once. There are 16 residues in the CDR3. V lost 8 bases and J lost 0, with 17 bases in between. Germline-derived CDR1 and CDR2 are ENHRY and SYGVKD. The specimen was blood. The clonotype comes from a human donor in good health. The chain combines TRBV10-3 with TRBJ2-1, with D maybe TRBD2 (6 bases). CDR3 coding DNA: TGTGCCATCTCACGCGGGACGGTGAGCTCCTACAATGAGCAGTTCTTC. The encoded protein is CAISRGTVSSYNEQFF.